What follows are 7 T cell receptor beta chains derived from one specimen sequenced in a study of identifying expanded T cells in peripheral blood. Data came from immunoSEQ multiplex PCR; TCRdb stores just in-frame clones and leaves some out. This table holds tens of thousands of clones, about nine tenths found once. The material sequenced was blood. The receptor source for this set is a person between 18 and 75 years old in good health.

The CDR3 loop reads CASSLQVRNYEQYF. The CDR3 region has the DNA TGTGCCAGCAGCTTACAAGTGAGGAACTACGAGCAGTACTTC. V usage is TRBV7-2 and J usage is TRBJ2-7; D is ambiguous. The CDR3 spans 14 residues. Trimming removed 2 bases at V and 3 bases at J, with 11 bases between. Germline values: CDR1 SGHTA, CDR2 FQGNSA.

V gene TRBV10-3 combines with J gene TRBJ2-1; D remains ambiguous. The ends were cut back, 3 bases at V and 9 bases at J, with 24 bases in the middle. In germline, CDR1 is ENHRY, CDR2 SYGVKD. The CDR3 consists of 17 residues. The CDR3 DNA sequence: TGTGCCATCAGTGATCCGCTCGTCCCCGGATTTGAGCGTGAGCAGTTCTTC. Residues: CAISDPLVPGFEREQFF.

V usage is TRBV28 and J usage is TRBJ1-4; D perhaps matches TRBD1 (5 bases). The germline V gene encodes CDR1 MDHEN and CDR2 SYDVKM. Trimming removed 5 bases from V and 8 bases from J, with 15 bases in between. CDR3 length: 14 amino acids. CDR3 loop: CASSQGGLHEKLFF. Here the CDR3 DNA reads TGTGCCAGCAGTCAGGGTGGGTTGCACGAAAAACTGTTTTTT.

The genes are TRBV28 and TRBJ2-1; tentative D call: TRBD2 (6 bases). This CDR3 region has 13 residues. Per germline, CDR1 MDHEN and CDR2 SYDVKM. CDR3 nucleotides: TGTGCGAGCCGCCCGGGACTCTGGAATGAGCAGTTCTTC. This gives the protein CASRPGLWNEQFF.

The chain combines TRBV7-8 with TRBJ1-4, with a possible D match to TRBD1 (5 bases). Trimming cost V 2 bases and J 3 bases, with 10 bases left between them. The CDR3 runs to 15 residues. Per germline, CDR1 SGHVS and CDR2 FQNEAQ. CDR3 nucleotide sequence: TGTGCCAGCAGCTTAAGGGGAGGACCTAATGAAAAACTGTTTTTT. Translating it yields CASSLRGGPNEKLFF.

The chain links TRBV18 to TRBJ2-3, with D unresolved. The CDR3 covers 13 residues. V was clipped by 2 bases and J by 3 bases, with 6 bases between them. CDR1 and CDR2 (germline): KGHSH, LQKENI. CDR3 residues: CASSPEITDTQYF. The CDR3 nucleotides read TGTGCCAGCTCACCAGAGATAACAGATACGCAGTATTTT.

The chain carries TRBV2 and TRBJ2-7; possible D gene TRBD1, 6 bases. CDR1 SNHLY and CDR2 FYNNEI come from the germline V gene. CDR3 length: 13 residues. V was clipped by 8 bases and J by 1 base, with 12 bases between them. The CDR3 bases are TGTGCCAGCCAGAGAGACAGGTCCTACGAGCAGTACTTC. Amino acids: CASQRDRSYEQYF. Supplemented by reference TRBV2 and TRBJ2-7, the full variable domain reads EPEVTQTPSHQVTQMGQEVILRCVPISNHLYFYWYRQILGQKVEFLVSFYNNEISEKSEIFDDQFSVERPDGSNFTLKIRSTKLEDSAMYFCASQRDRSYEQYFGPGTRLTVT.